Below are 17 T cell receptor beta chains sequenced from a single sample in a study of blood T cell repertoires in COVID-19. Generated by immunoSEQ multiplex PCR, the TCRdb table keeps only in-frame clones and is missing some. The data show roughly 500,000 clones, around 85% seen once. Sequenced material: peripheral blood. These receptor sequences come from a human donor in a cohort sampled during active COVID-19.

CDR3 in DNA: TGTGCCAGCAGCTCCGAGGCGAGTACTGGGGCCAACGTCCTGACTTTC. This encodes CASSSEASTGANVLTF. The rearrangement joins TRBV7-2 to TRBJ2-6; the D is unclear. Trimming removed 4 bases at V and 2 bases at J, with 12 bases between. Germline V gives CDR1 SGHTA, CDR2 FQGNSA. The CDR3 consists of 16 residues.

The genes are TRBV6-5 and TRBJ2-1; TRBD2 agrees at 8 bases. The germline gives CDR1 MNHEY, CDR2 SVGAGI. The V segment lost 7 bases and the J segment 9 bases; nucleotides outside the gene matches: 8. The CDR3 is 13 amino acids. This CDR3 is CASMSGLVFEQFF. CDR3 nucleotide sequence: TGTGCCAGCATGTCGGGACTAGTGTTTGAGCAGTTCTTC.

Written as DNA, the CDR3 is TGTGCCAGCAGCTCTCGACTAGCGGGACGTTATGATGAGCAGTTCTTC. This translates into CASSSRLAGRYDEQFF. The rearrangement links TRBV5-4 to TRBJ2-1, with 11 positions matching TRBD2. Germline values: CDR1 SGHNT, CDR2 YYREEE (reference sequence). Trimming removed 3 bases from V and 8 bases from J; junction bases left unmatched: 10. This CDR3 contains 16 residues.

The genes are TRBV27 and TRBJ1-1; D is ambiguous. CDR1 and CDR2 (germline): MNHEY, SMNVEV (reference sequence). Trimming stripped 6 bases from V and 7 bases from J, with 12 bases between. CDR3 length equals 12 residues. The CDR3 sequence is CASSSGGLEAFF. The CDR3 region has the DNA TGTGCCAGCAGCTCCGGCGGTCTTGAAGCTTTCTTT.

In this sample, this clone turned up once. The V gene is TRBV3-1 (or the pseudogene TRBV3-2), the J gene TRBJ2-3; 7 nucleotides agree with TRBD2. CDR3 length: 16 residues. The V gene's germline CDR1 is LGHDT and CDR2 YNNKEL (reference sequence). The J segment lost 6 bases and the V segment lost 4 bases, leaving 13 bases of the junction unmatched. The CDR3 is CASSPQRSGTRDTQYF. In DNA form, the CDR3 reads TGTGCCAGCAGCCCCCAGAGGAGCGGGACGCGGGATACGCAGTATTTT.

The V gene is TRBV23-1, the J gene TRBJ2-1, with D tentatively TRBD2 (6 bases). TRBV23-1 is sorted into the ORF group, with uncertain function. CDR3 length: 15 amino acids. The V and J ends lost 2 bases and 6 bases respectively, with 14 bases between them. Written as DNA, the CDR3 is TGCGCCAGCAGTCAACCCAGCCCCGGGGGCAATGAGCAGTTCTTC. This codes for CASSQPSPGGNEQFF.

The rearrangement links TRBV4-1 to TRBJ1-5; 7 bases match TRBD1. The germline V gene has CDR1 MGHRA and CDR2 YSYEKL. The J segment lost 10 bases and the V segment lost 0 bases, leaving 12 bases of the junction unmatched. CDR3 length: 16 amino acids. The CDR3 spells CASSQEGAGTVSPQHF. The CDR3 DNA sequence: TGCGCCAGCAGCCAAGAGGGGGCCGGGACAGTAAGTCCCCAGCATTTT.

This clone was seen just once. CDR3 sequence: CASGFADSQPQHF. CDR3 nucleotide sequence: TGTGCTAGTGGTTTCGCTGACTCCCAGCCCCAGCATTTT. The V and J genes are TRBV12-5 and TRBJ1-5; D is unresolved. Per the germline V gene, CDR1 is LGHNT and CDR2 is FRNRAP. Deletions cut 3 bases from V and 7 bases from J, with 10 bases between. The CDR3 spans 13 residues. Using reference TRBV12-5 and TRBJ1-5 for the parts outside the CDR3, the full variable domain is DARVTQTPRHKVTEMGQEVTMRCQPILGHNTVFWYRQTMMQGLELLAYFRNRAPLDDSGMPKDRFSAEMPDATLATLKIQPSEPRDSAVYFCASGFADSQPQHFGDGTRLSIL.

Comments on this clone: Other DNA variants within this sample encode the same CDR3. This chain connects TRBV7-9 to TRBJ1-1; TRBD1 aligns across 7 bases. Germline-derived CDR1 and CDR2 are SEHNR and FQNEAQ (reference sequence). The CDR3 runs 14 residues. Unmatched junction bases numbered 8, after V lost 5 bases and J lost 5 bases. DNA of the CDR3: TGTGCCAGCAGCCTCAGACAGGGCGGAACTGAAGCTTTCTTT. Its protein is CASSLRQGGTEAFF. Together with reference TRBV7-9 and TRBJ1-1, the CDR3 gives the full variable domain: DTGVSQNPRHKITKRGQNVTFRCDPISEHNRLYWYRQTLGQGPEFLTYFQNEAQLEKSRLLSDRFSAERPKGSFSTLEIQRTEQGDSAMYLCASSLRQGGTEAFFGQGTRLTVV.

The CDR3 is CATSSIQEDSAWGGRHEQYF. The CDR3, as DNA: TGTGCCACCAGCTCAATACAGGAGGACAGCGCCTGGGGAGGGAGGCACGAGCAGTACTTC. This chain connects TRBV15 to TRBJ2-7; possibly TRBD2 for D (7 bases). With 5 bases removed from V and 5 bases from J, the gap between germline ends came to 34 bases. The CDR3 is 20 residues long. Germline CDR1 is LNHNV and CDR2 is YYDKDF (reference sequence).

As DNA, the CDR3 is TGTGCCAGCAGCCAAGCTACAGGGGGCAGGGGCAATCAGCCCCAGCATTTT. It is translated as CASSQATGGRGNQPQHF. The chain combines TRBV3-1 (or the pseudogene TRBV3-2) with TRBJ1-5; 9 bases agree with TRBD1. The germline V gene has CDR1 LGHDT and CDR2 YNNKEL (reference sequence). The CDR3 extends over 17 amino acids. Trimming removed 1 base from V and 2 bases from J; junction bases left unmatched: 6.

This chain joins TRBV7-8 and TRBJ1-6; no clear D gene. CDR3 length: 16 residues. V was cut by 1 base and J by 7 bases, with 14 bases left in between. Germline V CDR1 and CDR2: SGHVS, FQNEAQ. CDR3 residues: CASSLEAGAVNSPLHF. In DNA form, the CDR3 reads TGTGCCAGCAGCTTAGAGGCAGGTGCCGTAAATTCACCCCTCCACTTT.

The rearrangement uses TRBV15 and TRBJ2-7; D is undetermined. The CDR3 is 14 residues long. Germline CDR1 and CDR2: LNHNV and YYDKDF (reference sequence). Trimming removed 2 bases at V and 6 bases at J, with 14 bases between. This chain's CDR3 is CATSRKVTAPEQYF. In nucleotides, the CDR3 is TGTGCCACCAGCAGAAAAGTCACAGCCCCCGAGCAGTACTTC.

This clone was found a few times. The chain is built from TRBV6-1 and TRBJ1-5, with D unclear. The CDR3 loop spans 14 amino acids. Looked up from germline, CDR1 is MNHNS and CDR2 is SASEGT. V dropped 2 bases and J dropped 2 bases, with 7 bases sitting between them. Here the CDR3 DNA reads TGTGCCAGCAGTGAAACGAGTGGCAATCAGCCCCAGCATTTT. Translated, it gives CASSETSGNQPQHF.

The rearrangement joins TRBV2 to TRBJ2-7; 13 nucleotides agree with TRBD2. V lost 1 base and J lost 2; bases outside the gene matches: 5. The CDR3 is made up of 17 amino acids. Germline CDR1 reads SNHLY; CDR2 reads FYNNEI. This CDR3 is CASSEGRGTSGTYEQYF. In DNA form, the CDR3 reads TGTGCCAGCAGTGAAGGCCGTGGGACTAGCGGGACCTACGAGCAGTACTTC.

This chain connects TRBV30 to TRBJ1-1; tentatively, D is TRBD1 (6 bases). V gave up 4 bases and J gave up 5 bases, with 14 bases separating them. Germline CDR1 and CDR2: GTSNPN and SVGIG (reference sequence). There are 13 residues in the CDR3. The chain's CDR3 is CAWTLGAETEAFF. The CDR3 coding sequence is TGTGCCTGGACTTTGGGGGCGGAAACTGAAGCTTTCTTT.

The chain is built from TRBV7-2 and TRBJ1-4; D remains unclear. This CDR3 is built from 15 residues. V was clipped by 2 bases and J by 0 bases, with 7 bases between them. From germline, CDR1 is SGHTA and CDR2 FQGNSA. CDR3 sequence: CASSLRSSTNEKLFF. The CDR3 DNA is TGTGCCAGCAGCTTAAGGAGCTCAACTAATGAAAAACTGTTTTTT.